The present entry profiles one TCR beta chain with its context. The entry originates in a study of blood T cell repertoires in COVID-19. Study background: Spain, Italy and the United States supplied samples that represented acute and convalescent COVID-19.

The germline V gene encodes CDR1 GTSNPN and CDR2 SVGIG (reference sequence). Deletions cut 4 bases from V and 1 base from J, with 7 bases between. This CDR3 comprises 13 residues. The study counted Cohort 3 donors as recovered given two negative PCRs, clearance, or symptom resolution. Study processing details: Amplification with reference gene primers provided the estimates of nucleated cell counts. Method: immunoSEQ multiplex PCR; TCRdb's copy keeps in-frame clones and lacks some. That table furnishes V, J and clone size, whereas the DNA furnished D and trimming. Among about 200,000 clones listed, 89% were seen once.

The TCR sequence derives from a woman aged 18-30 years who had recovered from COVID-19. The sequencing input was PBMCs or T cells enriched from blood (not recorded which). The chain links TRBV30 to TRBJ2-2, with a tentative D call TRBD1 (5 bases). The CDR3, as DNA: TGTGCCTGGACTACAGGGAACACCGGGGAGCTGTTTTTT. Translated: CAWTTGNTGELFF.